This entry lists 27 T cell receptor beta chains sequenced from one sample in a study of OX40 agonist ivuxolimab in advanced cancers. Using immunoSEQ multiplex PCR, the repertoire was profiled, and TCRdb retains in-frame clones only, with some absent. The sample holds approximately 84,000 clones; 84% are singletons and the top ten take roughly 2.7%. Sequencing was performed on CD4+ or CD8+ T cells sorted from blood, taken in a trial of the OX40 agonist ivuxolimab. The origin of the receptors is an adult with an advanced solid tumor such as melanoma, head and neck, liver or kidney cancer.

A few counts support this clone. The V and J genes are TRBV2 and TRBJ1-6; D is undetermined. V lost 3 bases and J 7 bases, leaving 10 bases between the germline ends. The CDR3 is 14 residues long. Germline CDR1 SNHLY, CDR2 FYNNEI. The CDR3 is CASSDGSTNSPLHF. The DNA of the CDR3 is TGTGCCAGCAGTGACGGGTCTACCAATTCACCCCTCCACTTT. Drawing the rest from reference TRBV2 and TRBJ1-6, the complete variable domain is EPEVTQTPSHQVTQMGQEVILRCVPISNHLYFYWYRQILGQKVEFLVSFYNNEISEKSEIFDDQFSVERPDGSNFTLKIRSTKLEDSAMYFCASSDGSTNSPLHFGNGTRLTVT.

The V and J genes are TRBV6-4 and TRBJ2-2, with D possibly TRBD1 on 6 matching bases. CDR3 size: 13 residues. Trimming took 6 bases from V and 7 from J, leaving 12 bases between them. The germline CDR1 and CDR2 sequences are MRHNA and SNTAGT. The CDR3 loop is CASRPGVVGELFF. In DNA, the CDR3 is TGTGCCAGCAGGCCAGGGGTGGTCGGGGAGCTGTTTTTT.

This chain connects TRBV19 to TRBJ1-5, with 7 bases lining up with TRBD1. Germline V gene data show CDR1 as LNHDA and CDR2 as SQIVND (reference sequence). This CDR3 contains 13 residues. J was trimmed by 6 bases and V by 5 bases; bases with no gene match: 4. CDR3 protein: CASSVQGIQPQHF. The CDR3 region has the DNA TGTGCCAGTAGTGTACAGGGGATTCAGCCCCAGCATTTT.

The rearrangement joins TRBV2 to TRBJ2-3, with TRBD2 matching over 12 bases. This CDR3 has 16 amino acids. The V gene's germline CDR1 is SNHLY and CDR2 FYNNEI. V was clipped by 4 bases and J by 0 bases; unmatched bases: 2. The CDR3 loop reads CASSVGLAGSTDTQYF. CDR3 nucleotides: TGTGCCAGCAGTGTAGGACTAGCGGGGAGCACAGATACGCAGTATTTT.

The chain recombines TRBV4-3 with TRBJ2-3, with D perhaps matching TRBD2 (5 bases). The germline gives CDR1 LGHNA, CDR2 YSLEER. The V end was cut by 3 bases, the J end by 2 bases, with 15 bases between. CDR3 length: 16 amino acids. In DNA form, the CDR3 reads TGCGCCAGCAGCCAGAGGGCCCTCACCAACACAGATACGCAGTATTTT. Amino acids: CASSQRALTNTDTQYF.

The CDR3 DNA reads TGTGCCAGCAGGACCGATGCGATTGGAAACACCATATATTTT. The encoded protein is CASRTDAIGNTIYF. The V call is TRBV6-5, the J call TRBJ1-3; D uncertain. Germline CDR1 and CDR2: MNHEY and SVGAGI. The V and J ends lost 6 bases and 3 bases respectively, with 12 bases between them. The CDR3 loop spans 14 amino acids.

The chain joins TRBV19 to TRBJ1-4; unclear D gene. The germline V gene encodes CDR1 LNHDA and CDR2 SQIVND (reference sequence). V lost 6 bases and J lost 14, with 13 bases in between. The CDR3 totals 11 residues. The CDR3 region is CASRDAGELFF. CDR3 sequence (DNA): TGTGCCAGTAGGGACGCTGGTGAGCTGTTTTTT.

The rearrangement links TRBV25-1 to TRBJ1-2; D gene unclear. CDR3 length: 13 amino acids. With 2 bases removed from V and 0 bases from J, the gap between germline ends came to 4 bases. Germline-derived CDR1 and CDR2 are MGHDK and SYGVNS. CDR3 residues: CASSEGSNYGYTF. For the CDR3, the DNA is TGTGCCAGCAGTGAAGGATCTAACTATGGCTACACCTTC.

V gene TRBV5-6 combines with J gene TRBJ1-5; maybe TRBD1 (5 bases). Trimming cost V 2 bases and J 2 bases, with 11 bases left between them. Germline V gene sequence: CDR1 SGHDT, CDR2 YYEEEE. This CDR3 region has 15 residues. Here the CDR3 DNA reads TGTGCCAGCAGCTTCGGTTTCAGGGGCAATCAGCCCCAGCATTTT. Protein sequence: CASSFGFRGNQPQHF. Complete variable domain (other parts from reference TRBV5-6 and TRBJ1-5): DAGVTQSPTHLIKTRGQQVTLRCSPKSGHDTVSWYQQALGQGPQFIFQYYEEEERQRGNFPDRFSGHQFPNYSSELNVNALLLGDSALYLCASSFGFRGNQPQHFGDGTRLSIL.

This sequence joins TRBV14 and TRBJ2-3; D not resolved. The CDR3 has 13 residues. In germline, CDR1 is SGHDN, CDR2 FVKESK. V was shortened by 3 bases and J by 1 base, with 5 bases between the two germline ends. For the CDR3, the DNA is TGTGCCAGCAGCCATTCGGGCACAGATACGCAGTATTTT. This translates into CASSHSGTDTQYF.

The V call is TRBV6-6, the J call TRBJ2-3, with a possible D match to TRBD2 (5 bases). The CDR3 sequence is 12 residues long. The germline gives CDR1 MNHNY, CDR2 SVGAGI (reference sequence). Trimming pared 4 bases from V and 9 bases from J, leaving 11 bases between. The CDR3 region has the DNA TGTGCCAGCAGTTTCCCGGGGAACACGCAGTATTTT. Its translation: CASSFPGNTQYF.

This clone has just a few counts. The rearrangement links TRBV5-1 to TRBJ2-5; possible D gene TRBD1, 6 bases. Germline V gene sequence: CDR1 SGHRS, CDR2 YFSETQ. The CDR3 loop spans 13 amino acids. V dropped 0 bases and J dropped 6 bases, with 9 bases sitting between them. Written as DNA, the CDR3 is TGCGCCAGCAGCTTGGACGACAGGAAGACCCAGTACTTC. It specifies CASSLDDRKTQYF.

The chain has TRBV18 and TRBJ1-5; 8 nucleotides agree with TRBD1. The CDR3 consists of 16 residues. J lost 3 bases, V lost 6 bases, and 10 bases had no gene match. Germline V gene lookup returns CDR1 KGHSH and CDR2 LQKENI. For the CDR3, the DNA is TGTGCCAGCTCCCTCAGGGGGCCCATAGACAATCAGCCCCAGCATTTT. Translating gives CASSLRGPIDNQPQHF.

The chain is built from TRBV7-9 and TRBJ1-1, with D perhaps TRBD1 (5 bases). Germline V gene data show CDR1 as SEHNR and CDR2 as FQNEAQ (reference sequence). The CDR3 is 13 amino acids. V was trimmed by 5 bases and J by 6 bases, leaving 13 bases between them. In nucleotides, the CDR3 is TGTGCCAGCAGCCCCCAGGGATACTCTGAAGCTTTCTTT. Translated, it gives CASSPQGYSEAFF.

This chain links TRBV21-1 with TRBJ1-2; the table's D call TRBD1 went unverified against the DNA. TRBV21-1 is tagged as a pseudogene. The CDR3 is 19 residues long. CDR3 nucleotide sequence: TGTGCCAGCAACCTAGACCCTAGGGGGAGACAAAGTGTTAACTATGGCTACACCTTC. Its protein product is CASNLDPRGRQSVNYGYTF.

The chain has TRBV30 and TRBJ2-3; either TRBD1 or TRBD2 may supply D (5 bases each). The CDR3 is 13 residues long. Per germline, CDR1 GTSNPN and CDR2 SVGIG (reference sequence). Trimming removed 7 bases at V and 11 bases at J, with 22 bases between. The CDR3 DNA reads TGTGCCTCCCGGGGATCCATTGTGGGGCGGCAGTATTTT. Amino acid sequence: CASRGSIVGRQYF.

The table lists this clone with a few counts. CDR3 loop: CASSLPSSSYNEQFF. CDR3 nucleotides: TGTGCCAGCAGCTTACCTAGCTCTTCCTACAATGAGCAGTTCTTC. The V gene is TRBV5-4, the J gene TRBJ2-1; TRBD2 might be the D (5 bases). Germline CDR1 is SGHNT and CDR2 is YYREEE (reference sequence). V was clipped by 2 bases and J by 1 base, with 10 bases between them. The CDR3 has 15 residues.

The chain employs TRBV7-2 and TRBJ1-1; 8 bases fit TRBD1. CDR1 is SGHTA, CDR2 FQGNSA, per germline. Unmatched junction bases numbered 4, after V lost 2 bases and J lost 2 bases. CDR3 size: 15 residues. DNA for the CDR3: TGTGCCAGCAGCTTATCAGGGGGCGCCAACACTGAAGCTTTCTTT. Encoded protein: CASSLSGGANTEAFF.

The chain couples TRBV7-2 to TRBJ2-1; 7 nucleotides agree with TRBD1. The CDR3 extends over 16 amino acids. Germline CDR1 is SGHTA and CDR2 is FQGNSA. V dropped 3 bases and J dropped 1; count of bases not matched to a gene: 6. This CDR3 reads CASSFVGGASYNEQFF. The CDR3 coding sequence is TGTGCCAGCAGCTTCGTAGGGGGCGCTTCCTACAATGAGCAGTTCTTC.

This clone has a single count. The V call is TRBV4-3, the J call TRBJ1-2; D is ambiguous. Per germline, CDR1 LGHNA and CDR2 YSLEER. With 1 base removed from V and 3 bases from J, the gap between germline ends came to 9 bases. The CDR3 has 14 amino acids. The CDR3 DNA reads TGCGCCAGCAGCCAAGTACCCCGGGACTATGGCTACACCTTC. Translated: CASSQVPRDYGYTF.

This chain uses TRBV7-9 with TRBJ2-7, with 8 bases lining up with TRBD2. This CDR3 has 14 amino acids. The J segment lost 5 bases and the V segment lost 5 bases, leaving 8 bases of the junction unmatched. Germline loops: CDR1 SEHNR, CDR2 FQNEAQ (reference sequence). The CDR3 loop is CASSPPGGRHEQYV. The DNA for the CDR3 is TGTGCCAGCAGCCCCCCGGGAGGGAGGCACGAGCAGTACGTC.

The J gene is TRBJ1-6, the V gene TRBV6-1, with TRBD1 identical over 7 bases. V was clipped by 4 bases and J by 7 bases; unmatched bases: 16. CDR1 MNHNS and CDR2 SASEGT come from the germline V gene. This CDR3 is built from 18 residues. This CDR3 is CASSARARRDSKNSPLHF. The CDR3 DNA reads as TGTGCCAGCAGTGCTCGGGCTCGGAGGGACAGCAAGAATTCACCCCTCCACTTT.

The V gene is TRBV23-1, the J gene TRBJ2-2, with D perhaps TRBD1 or TRBD2 (5 bases each). TRBV23-1 is placed among ORFs of uncertain function. V lost 1 base to trimming and J lost 1 base, with 22 bases between them. The CDR3 is 20 residues long. Here the CDR3 reads CASSQYRDGASGLNTGELFF. CDR3 nucleotide sequence: TGCGCCAGCAGTCAATATCGGGATGGGGCGTCGGGGTTGAACACCGGGGAGCTGTTTTTT.

The chain's CDR3 is CASSIDRDHTQYF. Written as DNA, the CDR3 is TGTGCCAGTAGTATAGATCGGGACCATACGCAGTATTTT. J is TRBJ2-3 and V is TRBV19; D assignment may be TRBD1 or TRBD2 (5 bases each). The CDR3 covers 13 residues. CDR1 is LNHDA, CDR2 SQIVND, per germline (reference sequence). V gave up 0 bases and J gave up 7 bases, with 8 bases separating them.

The chain is built from TRBV28 and TRBJ1-2; 9 bases line up with TRBD1. The V segment lost 10 bases and the J segment 4 bases; nucleotides outside the gene matches: 4. Looked up from germline, CDR1 is MDHEN and CDR2 is SYDVKM. The CDR3 runs 12 residues. The DNA of the CDR3 is TGTGCCACCCGGACAGGGGCCTATGGCTACACCTTC. It encodes CATRTGAYGYTF.

CDR3 coding DNA: TGTGCCATCACCGACGTCGAGCGGGGCTCCTACAATGAGCAGTTCTTC. Its translation is CAITDVERGSYNEQFF. The genes are TRBV10-3 and TRBJ2-1; TRBD2 agrees at 7 bases. The CDR3 consists of 16 residues. With 7 bases clipped from V and 0 bases from J, the junction kept 9 bases outside the gene matches. Germline lookup yields CDR1 ENHRY and CDR2 SYGVKD.

The chain employs TRBV15 and TRBJ1-1; D unresolved. This CDR3 has 13 amino acids. V was trimmed by 2 bases and J by 8 bases, leaving 12 bases between them. Germline assignment: CDR1 LNHNV and CDR2 YYDKDF (reference sequence). CDR3 DNA: TGTGCCACCAGCAGACGCGTGTTAGGGGAAGCTTTCTTT. Its translation is CATSRRVLGEAFF. The full variable domain, in which reference TRBV15 and TRBJ1-1 provide the parts outside the CDR3, is DAMVIQNPRYQVTQFGKPVTLSCSQTLNHNVMYWYQQKSSQAPKLLFHYYDKDFNNEADTPDNFQSRRPNTSFCFLDIRSPGLGDTAMYLCATSRRVLGEAFFGQGTRLTVV.